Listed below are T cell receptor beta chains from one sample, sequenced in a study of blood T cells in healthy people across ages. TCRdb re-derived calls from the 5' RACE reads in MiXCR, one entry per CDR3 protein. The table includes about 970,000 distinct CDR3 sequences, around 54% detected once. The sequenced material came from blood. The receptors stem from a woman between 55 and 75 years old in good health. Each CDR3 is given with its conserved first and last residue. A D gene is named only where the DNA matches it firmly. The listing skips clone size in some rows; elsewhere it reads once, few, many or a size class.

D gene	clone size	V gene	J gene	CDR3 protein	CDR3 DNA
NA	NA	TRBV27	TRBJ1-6	CANSLFTGLGSPLHF	TGTGCCAACAGTTTATTTACCGGGTTGGGGTCACCCCTCCACTTT
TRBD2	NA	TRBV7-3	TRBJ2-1	CASSPGGLGTEQFF	TGTGCCAGCAGCCCGGGGGGGTTAGGGACCGAGCAGTTCTTC
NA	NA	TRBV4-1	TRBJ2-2	CASSQEFPGKATGELFF	TGCGCCAGCAGCCAAGAGTTCCCGGGGAAGGCGACCGGGGAGCTGTTTTTT
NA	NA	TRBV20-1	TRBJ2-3	CSEENTDTQYF	TGCAGTGAGGAGAACACAGATACGCAGTATTTT
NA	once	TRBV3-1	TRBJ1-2	CASSAYAGAGGYTF	TGTGCCAGCAGCGCTTATGCGGGGGCAGGGGGCTACACCTTC
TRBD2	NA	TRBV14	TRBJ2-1	CASSQDFLAEDYNEQFF	TGTGCCAGCAGCCAAGATTTCCTAGCGGAGGACTACAATGAGCAGTTCTTC
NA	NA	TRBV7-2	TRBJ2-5	CASSRTATGPRGFHEQYF	TGTGCCAGCAGCCGCACGGCAACAGGGCCCAGGGGATTCCATGAGCAGTACTTC
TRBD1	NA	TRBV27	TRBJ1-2	CASSMTGTLYGYTF	TGTGCCAGCAGTATGACAGGGACCCTCTATGGCTACACCTTC
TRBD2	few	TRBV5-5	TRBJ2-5	CASRPTSGRVVTQYF	TGTGCCAGCAGGCCAACTAGCGGGAGAGTTGTGACCCAGTACTTC
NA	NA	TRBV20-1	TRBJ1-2	CSATDGAPRGYTF	TGCAGTGCTACGGACGGAGCACCTCGGGGCTACACCTTC
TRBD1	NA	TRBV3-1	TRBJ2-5	CASSGQGDRETQYF	TGTGCCAGCAGCGGGCAGGGGGACAGAGAGACCCAGTACTTC
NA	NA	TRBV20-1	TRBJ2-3	CSVLPGSGVTDTQYF	TGCAGTGTTCTACCTGGATCGGGGGTAACAGATACGCAGTATTTT
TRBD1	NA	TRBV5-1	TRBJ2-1	CASSLGQGISNEQFF	TGCGCCAGCAGCTTGGGACAGGGAATATCCAATGAGCAGTTCTTC
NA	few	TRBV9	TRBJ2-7	CASSGGGGGGPIYEQYF	TGTGCCAGCAGCGGAGGGGGTGGCGGCGGACCAATTTACGAGCAGTACTTC
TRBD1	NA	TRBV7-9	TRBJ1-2	CASSPGWDRARGSHYGYTF	TGTGCCAGCAGTCCAGGCTGGGACAGGGCCCGGGGAAGTCATTATGGCTACACCTTC
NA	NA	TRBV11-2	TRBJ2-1	CASSLGGRGSQNYNEQFF	TGTGCCAGCAGCTTAGGGGGGCGGGGGAGCCAGAATTACAATGAGCAGTTCTTC
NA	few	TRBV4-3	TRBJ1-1	CASSQDLRARVAEAFF	TGCGCCAGCAGCCAAGATCTGAGGGCTCGGGTCGCTGAAGCTTTCTTT
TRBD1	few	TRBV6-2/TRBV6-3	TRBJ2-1	CASSYEGASYNEQFF	TGTGCCAGCAGTTACGAGGGGGCCTCCTACAATGAGCAGTTCTTC
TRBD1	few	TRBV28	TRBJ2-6	CASRIRDSPLPGANVLTF	TGTGCCAGCAGGATCCGGGACAGCCCACTCCCTGGGGCCAACGTCCTGACTTTC
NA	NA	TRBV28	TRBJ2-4	CASSSLLYRDAAKNIQYF	TGTGCCAGCAGTTCACTACTATACAGGGATGCAGCCAAAAACATTCAGTACTTC
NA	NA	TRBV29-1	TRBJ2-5	CSVVLRANEQYF	TGCAGCGTTGTTTTGAGGGCCAATGAGCAGTACTTC
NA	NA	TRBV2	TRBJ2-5	CASQVETQYF	TGTGCCAGCCAGGTTGAGACCCAGTACTTC
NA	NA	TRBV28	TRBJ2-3	CATSVSTDTQYF	TGTGCCACCTCGGTCTCAACAGATACGCAGTATTTT
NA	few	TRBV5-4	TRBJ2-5	CASSGPPEETQYF	TGTGCCAGCAGCGGACCCCCAGAAGAGACCCAGTACTTC
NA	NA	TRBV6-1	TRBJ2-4	CASSSLSGAKNIQYF	TGTGCCAGCAGTAGTCTCTCCGGGGCCAAAAACATTCAGTACTTC
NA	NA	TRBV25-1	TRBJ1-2	CASSELETSFYGYTF	TGTGCCAGCAGTGAATTAGAGACGAGCTTCTATGGCTACACCTTC
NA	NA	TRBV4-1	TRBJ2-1	CASSQESPGTEQFF	TGCGCCAGCAGCCAAGAGTCCCCCGGGACCGAGCAGTTCTTC
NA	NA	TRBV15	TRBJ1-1	CATSRESGPSDGAFF	TGTGCCACCAGCAGAGAATCGGGACCCAGCGATGGAGCTTTCTTT
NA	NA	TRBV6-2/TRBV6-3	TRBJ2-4	CASSWSGRKNIQYF	TGTGCCAGCAGTTGGAGCGGAAGGAAAAACATTCAGTACTTC
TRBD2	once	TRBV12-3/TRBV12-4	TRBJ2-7	CASSLGGGSSYNEQYF	TGTGCCAGCAGTTTAGGGGGCGGGAGCTCCTACAATGAGCAGTACTTC
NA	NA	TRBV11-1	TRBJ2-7	CASSPRRGKSSYEQYF	TGTGCCAGCAGCCCCCGGCGCGGTAAAAGCTCCTACGAGCAGTACTTC
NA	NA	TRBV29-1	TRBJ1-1	CSVSSGLMNTEAFF	TGCAGCGTTTCGAGCGGTCTAATGAACACTGAAGCTTTCTTT
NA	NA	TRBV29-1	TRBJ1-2	CSVWVQGDYYGYTF	TGCAGCGTGTGGGTACAGGGTGATTACTATGGCTACACCTTC
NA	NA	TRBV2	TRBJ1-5	CATSKDKVSNQPQHF	TGTGCCACATCGAAAGATAAGGTAAGCAATCAGCCCCAGCATTTT
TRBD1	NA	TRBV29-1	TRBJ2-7	CSARGTLSSYEQYF	TGCAGCGCCAGGGGGACACTGAGCTCCTACGAGCAGTACTTC
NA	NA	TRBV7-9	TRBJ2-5	CASSSPGPFAETQYF	TGTGCCAGCAGCTCCCCGGGACCCTTTGCGGAGACCCAGTACTTC
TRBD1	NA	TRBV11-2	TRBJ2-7	CASTPGQGGHEQYF	TGTGCCAGCACCCCGGGACAGGGAGGGCACGAGCAGTACTTC
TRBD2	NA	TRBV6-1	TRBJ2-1	CATKLAGGDNKQFF	TGTGCCACCAAACTAGCGGGAGGGGACAATAAGCAGTTCTTC
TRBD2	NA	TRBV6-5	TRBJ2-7	CASTPRQRLAGAEQYF	TGTGCCAGCACCCCAAGACAGCGGCTAGCGGGAGCCGAGCAGTACTTC
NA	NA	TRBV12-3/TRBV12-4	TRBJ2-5	CASSSARDRMDRKQYF	TGTGCCAGCAGTTCCGCGAGGGACCGTATGGACCGAAAGCAGTACTTC
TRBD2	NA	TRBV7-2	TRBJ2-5	CASSLTGGRPQETQYF	TGTGCCAGCAGCTTAACGGGCGGGAGGCCCCAAGAGACCCAGTACTTC
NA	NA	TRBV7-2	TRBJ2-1	CASSPRVGNNEQFF	TGTGCCAGCAGCCCGCGAGTAGGGAACAATGAGCAGTTCTTC
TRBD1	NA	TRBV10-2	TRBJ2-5	CASSANRDRETQYF	TGCGCCAGCAGTGCAAACAGGGACAGGGAGACCCAGTACTTC